This T cell receptor (beta chain) was captured in a study of blood T cell repertoires in COVID-19. Whole-study context: COVID-19 samples collected from the United States, Italy and Spain covered acute and convalescent phases. T cells, B-cell-depleted T cells, or PBMCs provided the cDNA or gDNA that served as material.

Seattle-derived patients entered the study during active infection and were followed longitudinally. In the source study's methods: Nucleated cell counts were estimated from reference gene primer amplification. Here immunoSEQ multiplex PCR was the method, and the copy in TCRdb shows in-frame clones only, minus some. V, J and clone size are those of that table, while D and trimming were read from the DNA. The sample consists of 150,000 to 200,000 clones, around 80% of them appearing once. This CDR3 has 20 residues. This receptor was identified in a woman aged 70-85 years with COVID-19, enrolled during active disease. The gene calls are TRBV21-1 and TRBJ1-5. TRBV21-1 is described as a pseudogene. The source material was peripheral blood. The DNA for the CDR3 is TGTGCCAGCAGCAAAGGGGGGGGGCTGCTGGGACCGCTATACAATCAGCCCCAGCATTTT. Protein sequence: CASSKGGGLLGPLYNQPQHF.